A single sample is the source of the 24 T cell receptor beta chains below, sequenced in a study of shared clonotypes between healthy human individuals. Using immunoSEQ multiplex PCR, the repertoire was profiled, and TCRdb retains in-frame clones only, with some absent. The data contain approximately 2.5 million clones, roughly 92% of them singletons. The specimen sequenced was naive CD4+ T cells sorted from blood. Subset here: CD45RA+ positively selected. These receptors all come from a man between 18 and 35 years old in good health.

The gene calls are TRBV11-3 and TRBJ2-3, with 9 bases matching TRBD2. The germline V gene encodes CDR1 SGHNT and CDR2 YENEEA. The CDR3 is 13 amino acids. V lost 6 bases to trimming and J lost 6 bases; unmatched junction nucleotides: 4. This CDR3 reads CASSILAGDTQYF. CDR3 DNA: TGTGCCAGCAGTATCCTAGCGGGGGATACGCAGTATTTT.

The rearrangement links TRBV10-3 to TRBJ2-7, with D perhaps TRBD1 or TRBD2 (5 bases each). The germline gives CDR1 ENHRY, CDR2 SYGVKD. Trimming cost V 0 bases and J 6 bases, with 15 bases left between them. The CDR3 runs 15 residues. CDR3 DNA: TGTGCCATCAGTGAGTCGAGGGGTGTACCTGGCGAGCAGTACTTC. The encoded protein is CAISESRGVPGEQYF.

The chain uses TRBV7-9 and TRBJ1-3; D gene ambiguous. The CDR3 extends over 15 amino acids. The germline CDR1 and CDR2 sequences are SEHNR and FQNEAQ (reference sequence). V was cut by 5 bases and J by 1 base, with 12 bases left in between. The CDR3 protein is CASSPDTESGNTIYF. The CDR3 DNA sequence: TGTGCCAGCAGCCCCGATACCGAATCTGGAAACACCATATATTTT. The full variable domain, completed using reference TRBV7-9 and TRBJ1-3, is DTGVSQNPRHKITKRGQNVTFRCDPISEHNRLYWYRQTLGQGPEFLTYFQNEAQLEKSRLLSDRFSAERPKGSFSTLEIQRTEQGDSAMYLCASSPDTESGNTIYFGEGSWLTVV.

J is TRBJ2-6 and V is TRBV9; a weak D match, TRBD1 (6 bases). Trimming took off 3 bases at V and 2 bases at J, with 12 bases between the two ends. In germline, CDR1 is SGDLS, CDR2 YYNGEE. CDR3 size: 16 residues. In nucleotides, the CDR3 is TGTGCCAGCAGCGCCCCCGCAGGGGCTGGGGCCAACGTCCTGACTTTC. Encoded protein: CASSAPAGAGANVLTF.

CDR3 region: CASSVGGLRYEQYF. CDR3 sequence (DNA): TGTGCCAGCAGTGTGGGGGGACTCCGCTACGAGCAGTACTTC. The chain carries TRBV25-1 and TRBJ2-7, with a weak D call TRBD2 (6 bases). The CDR3 totals 14 residues. V was cut by 4 bases and J by 3 bases, with 13 bases left in between. Germline V CDR1 and CDR2: MGHDK, SYGVNS.

The rearrangement uses TRBV9 and TRBJ1-4, with TRBD1 identical over 9 bases. The CDR3 runs to 15 residues. With V trimmed by 3 bases and J by 13 bases, 13 bases remained unmatched. Germline V lookup: CDR1 SGDLS, CDR2 YYNGEE. This CDR3 is CASSADRGASPTLFF. In DNA, the CDR3 is TGTGCCAGCAGCGCCGACAGGGGGGCGTCCCCAACACTGTTTTTT.

This clone was found once. The sample holds other DNA sequences that translate to the same CDR3. The chain recombines TRBV19 with TRBJ1-3; D possibly corresponds to TRBD1 (5 bases). Germline CDR1 and CDR2: LNHDA and SQIVND (reference sequence). The CDR3 loop spans 13 amino acids. V was shortened by 4 bases and J by 2 bases, with 6 bases between the two germline ends. The CDR3 here is CASSTGPGNTIYF. Here the CDR3 DNA reads TGTGCCAGTAGTACGGGACCTGGAAACACCATATATTTT.

V usage is TRBV2 and J usage is TRBJ2-6; D unresolved. From germline, CDR1 is SNHLY and CDR2 FYNNEI. Trimming shortened V by 7 bases and J by 1 base, and 5 bases separated the two germline ends. The CDR3 spans 13 residues. CDR3 sequence reads: CASKGSGANVLTF. In nucleotides, the CDR3 is TGTGCCAGCAAGGGATCTGGGGCCAACGTCCTGACTTTC. Full variable domain (rest looked up from reference TRBV2 and TRBJ2-6): EPEVTQTPSHQVTQMGQEVILRCVPISNHLYFYWYRQILGQKVEFLVSFYNNEISEKSEIFDDQFSVERPDGSNFTLKIRSTKLEDSAMYFCASKGSGANVLTFGAGSRLTVL.

This chain connects TRBV11-2 to TRBJ1-1; D remains unclear. The length of the CDR3 is 13 residues. V gave up 5 bases and J gave up 0 bases, with 7 bases separating them. Germline lookup yields CDR1 SGHAT and CDR2 FQNNGV. Here the CDR3 reads CASSTRLNTEAFF. As DNA, the CDR3 is TGTGCCAGCAGCACCCGCTTGAACACTGAAGCTTTCTTT.

The chain employs TRBV5-1 and TRBJ1-6; 8 nucleotides align to TRBD1. The CDR3 has 16 residues. Germline CDR1 and CDR2: SGHRS and YFSETQ. J gave up 8 bases and V 0 bases, and 7 bases lay outside the gene matches. CDR3 DNA sequence: TGCGCCAGCAGCTTGGCCCGGGGACAGGACTATTCACCCCTCCACTTT. Translation gives CASSLARGQDYSPLHF.

This chain joins TRBV5-4 and TRBJ2-3; the D gene is possibly TRBD1 (6 bases). The V end lost 3 bases, the J end lost 2 bases, and 16 bases lay between the germline ends. This CDR3 contains 16 residues. CDR1 is SGHNT, CDR2 YYREEE, per germline (reference sequence). The CDR3 DNA sequence: TGTGCCAGCAGCTACCCCTCGGGACATTACACAGATACGCAGTATTTT. Protein product: CASSYPSGHYTDTQYF.

This clone showed up just once. This rearrangement joins TRBV7-2 to TRBJ2-7, with a tentative D call TRBD2 (5 bases). CDR3 length equals 15 residues. CDR1 and CDR2 (germline): SGHTA, FQGNSA. Between the trimmed V and J ends, which lost 3 bases and 6 bases, there was a span of 18 bases. The CDR3 DNA sequence: TGTGCCAGCAGCTTTGGAAACTTGGGCGGGCGCGAGCAGTACTTC. Translation gives CASSFGNLGGREQYF.

The chain links TRBV7-6 to TRBJ1-1; D remains ambiguous. There are 14 residues in the CDR3. Trimming took off 5 bases at V and 5 bases at J, with 15 bases between the two ends. The germline gives CDR1 SGHVS, CDR2 FNYEAQ. The chain's CDR3 is CASSLMTEQTEAFF. The CDR3 DNA follows: TGTGCCAGCAGCCTAATGACTGAACAGACTGAAGCTTTCTTT.

The chain couples TRBV18 to TRBJ2-7, with 9 bases lining up with TRBD1. V was pared by 3 bases and J by 6 bases, with 12 bases of the junction left unmatched. The CDR3 extends over 16 amino acids. Germline assignment: CDR1 KGHSH and CDR2 LQKENI. The CDR3 DNA follows: TGTGCCAGCTCACCCATCGGACAGGGGTCCCTAGGCGAGCAGTACTTC. Its protein is CASSPIGQGSLGEQYF.

The V call is TRBV20-1, the J call TRBJ2-7; no definite D call. The CDR3 covers 11 residues. Germline V gene sequence: CDR1 DFQATT, CDR2 SNEGSKA (reference sequence). With 5 bases removed from V and 2 bases from J, the gap between germline ends came to 7 bases. The CDR3 region is CSAGQAYEQYF. The CDR3 DNA follows: TGCAGTGCTGGCCAGGCCTACGAGCAGTACTTC.

This chain connects TRBV7-9 to TRBJ1-2; 7 bases fit TRBD1. The CDR3 sequence is 15 residues long. J lost 3 bases, V lost 4 bases, and 8 bases had no gene match. Germline lookup yields CDR1 SEHNR and CDR2 FQNEAQ (reference sequence). CDR3 amino acids: CASSSLSDRDYGYTF. The CDR3 DNA sequence: TGTGCCAGCAGCTCACTTTCCGACAGGGACTATGGCTACACCTTC.

The V gene is TRBV19, the J gene TRBJ1-1; D uncertain. Germline V gene data show CDR1 as LNHDA and CDR2 as SQIVND (reference sequence). The CDR3 has 12 residues. The V end lost 5 bases, the J end lost 0 bases, and 4 bases lay between the germline ends. This CDR3 reads CASSLLNTEAFF. In nucleotides, the CDR3 is TGTGCCAGTAGTCTGTTGAACACTGAAGCTTTCTTT. The variable domain in full, with the rest retrieved from reference TRBV19 and TRBJ1-1, is DGGITQSPKYLFRKEGQNVTLSCEQNLNHDAMYWYRQDPGQGLRLIYYSQIVNDFQKGDIAEGYSVSREKKESFPLTVTSAQKNPTAFYLCASSLLNTEAFFGQGTRLTVV.

The V gene is TRBV18, the J gene TRBJ2-5; TRBD1 aligns across 7 bases. This CDR3 comprises 14 residues. Unmatched junction bases numbered 4, after V lost 5 bases and J lost 1 base. The V gene's germline CDR1 is KGHSH and CDR2 LQKENI. This CDR3 is CASSSGQTQETQYF. CDR3 nucleotides: TGTGCCAGCTCATCGGGACAGACCCAAGAGACCCAGTACTTC.

The chain is built from TRBV10-1 and TRBJ2-7; no reliable D call. Trimming shortened V by 3 bases and J by 3 bases, and 9 bases separated the two germline ends. Germline CDR1 is WNHNN and CDR2 is SYGVQD (reference sequence). CDR3 size: 13 residues. The CDR3 DNA follows: TGCGCCAGCAGTGACCCACAAATCTACGAGCAGTACTTC. It translates to CASSDPQIYEQYF.

This chain links TRBV9 with TRBJ2-1; 7 bases are a match to TRBD1. Germline V gene data show CDR1 as SGDLS and CDR2 as YYNGEE. J lost 4 bases, V lost 3 bases, and 7 bases had no gene match. The length of the CDR3 is 15 residues. The CDR3 DNA reads as TGTGCCAGCAGCGCCCGGGACAGCGCATACAATGAGCAGTTCTTC. It encodes CASSARDSAYNEQFF.

CDR3 DNA: TGTGCCAGCAGCCTCAAATCCGGGGGGGCATCCTACAATGAGCAGTTCTTC. Its protein is CASSLKSGGASYNEQFF. This sequence joins TRBV4-2 and TRBJ2-1; 8 bases are shared with TRBD2. V gave up 4 bases and J gave up 1 base; unmatched junction bases: 9. CDR1 LGHNA and CDR2 YNFKEQ come from the germline V gene. CDR3 size: 17 residues.

The chain combines TRBV6-1 with TRBJ1-4, with 10 positions matching TRBD1. The CDR3 spans 19 residues. V was clipped by 4 bases and J by 0 bases; unmatched bases: 11. Germline V gene sequence: CDR1 MNHNS, CDR2 SASEGT. The CDR3 region is CASSASRDRGPTTNEKLFF. The CDR3 region has the DNA TGTGCCAGCAGTGCCTCGCGGGACAGGGGACCCACAACTAATGAAAAACTGTTTTTT.

V and J are TRBV7-9 and TRBJ1-4; D remains unclear. Germline loops: CDR1 SEHNR, CDR2 FQNEAQ (reference sequence). This CDR3 has 9 amino acids. The CDR3 sequence: CARREKLFF. The CDR3 bases are TGTGCACGAAGGGAAAAACTGTTTTTT.

As to this clone: At the DNA level, this CDR3 is encoded by other sequences in the same sample as well. The chain links TRBV9 to TRBJ2-5; D not resolved. Germline CDR1 reads SGDLS; CDR2 reads YYNGEE. V gave up 0 bases and J gave up 2 bases, with 8 bases separating them. The CDR3 length is 14 residues. Written as DNA, the CDR3 is TGTGCCAGCAGCGTAGGGGGAATACAAGAGACCCAGTACTTC. Translation gives CASSVGGIQETQYF.